Following are 24 T cell receptor beta chains from one sample sequenced in a study of blood T cell repertoires in COVID-19 (dated by TCRdb to between 2020 and 2021). Library prep was done by the immunoSEQ multiplex PCR assay. The immuneACCESS repertoire file appears here via TCRdb, limited to in-frame rearrangements. These files lack a portion of the clones; in checked studies, under half of the deficit traces to unresolved V genes, and the cause of the others is not known. Here the sample has 350,000 or so clones; roughly 87% occur a single time. The ten largest clonotypes hold roughly 4% of the sample. The specimen was peripheral blood. The receptors here all came from a woman aged 60-75 years with COVID-19, enrolled during active disease.

The genes are TRBV27 and TRBJ1-5; 7 nucleotides agree with TRBD1. Germline V gene lookup returns CDR1 MNHEY and CDR2 SMNVEV (reference sequence). V lost 4 bases and J lost 7; bases outside the gene matches: 7. The CDR3 runs to 14 residues. CDR3 coding DNA: TGTGCCAGCAGTTCTCAGGGGGTCTGGCAGCCCCAGCATTTT. Translating it yields CASSSQGVWQPQHF.

DNA for the CDR3: TGTGCCAGCAGTTTACGAGGAGGAACCGGGGAGCTGTTTTTT. Translating gives CASSLRGGTGELFF. This chain links TRBV6-2 or TRBV6-3 with TRBJ2-2; tentatively, D is TRBD2 (5 bases). This CDR3 is 14 amino acids long. Germline loops: CDR1 MNHEY, CDR2 SVGEGT. Trimming took 4 bases from V and 5 from J, leaving 11 bases between them.

This clone was counted a few times. The CDR3 region is CASSRGRSEAFF. The CDR3, as DNA: TGTGCCAGCAGCAGGGGAAGAAGTGAAGCTTTCTTT. The chain couples TRBV6-5 to TRBJ1-1; D is possibly TRBD1 (6 bases). V was pared by 6 bases and J by 7 bases, with 12 bases between. This CDR3 has 12 amino acids. From germline, CDR1 is MNHEY and CDR2 SVGAGI.

This clone has only one observation. The rearrangement joins TRBV19 to TRBJ2-3; 7 bases line up with TRBD2. V was pared by 5 bases and J by 0 bases, with 5 bases of the junction left unmatched. The V gene's germline CDR1 is LNHDA and CDR2 SQIVND (reference sequence). This CDR3 spans 15 amino acids. The CDR3 nucleotides are TGTGCCAGTAGTGTTATCGGGGGGAGCACAGATACGCAGTATTTT. Translation: CASSVIGGSTDTQYF.

The chain joins TRBV7-9 to TRBJ1-4; 8 bases line up with TRBD1. J lost 7 bases, V lost 9 bases, and 7 bases had no gene match. There are 13 residues in the CDR3. CDR1 is SEHNR and CDR2 is FQNEAQ in the germline V gene (reference sequence). This chain's CDR3 is CARGQAPGEKLFF. The CDR3 nucleotides read TGTGCCAGGGGACAGGCTCCTGGTGAAAAACTGTTTTTT. The full variable domain, in which reference TRBV7-9 and TRBJ1-4 provide the parts outside the CDR3, is DTGVSQNPRHKITKRGQNVTFRCDPISEHNRLYWYRQTLGQGPEFLTYFQNEAQLEKSRLLSDRFSAERPKGSFSTLEIQRTEQGDSAMYLCARGQAPGEKLFFGSGTQLSVL.

The genes are TRBV7-3 and TRBJ2-7; a possible D gene is TRBD1 (6 bases). The CDR3 contains 16 residues. The V gene lost 0 bases and the J gene lost 3 bases, with 15 bases spanning the gap. Germline V lookup: CDR1 SGHTA, CDR2 FQGTGA. CDR3 coding DNA: TGTGCCAGCAGCTTAACTGGGACAACTAACCGCTACGAGCAGTACTTC. Translated, it gives CASSLTGTTNRYEQYF.

The J gene is TRBJ1-4, the V gene TRBV11-2; a weak D match, TRBD1 (6 bases). The length of the CDR3 is 15 residues. Trimming removed 1 base at V and 3 bases at J, with 9 bases between. Germline values: CDR1 SGHAT, CDR2 FQNNGV. CDR3 bases: TGTGCCAGCAGCTTAGTCAGGGGAGCTAATGAAAAACTGTTTTTT. As protein: CASSLVRGANEKLFF.

V is TRBV5-1 and J is TRBJ1-6; D might be TRBD1 (6 bases). CDR1 is SGHRS and CDR2 is YFSETQ in the germline V gene. The CDR3 runs to 15 residues. V gave up 0 bases and J gave up 9 bases, with 13 bases separating them. Here the CDR3 DNA reads TGCGCCAGCAGCTTGGAAGCCAGGGGAAGTTCACCCCTCCACTTT. Residues: CASSLEARGSSPLHF.

The CDR3 sequence: CASSLGGSYNSPLHF. The CDR3 DNA reads as TGTGCCAGCAGCCTCGGAGGCTCCTATAATTCACCCCTCCACTTT. The chain links TRBV3-1 (or the pseudogene TRBV3-2) to TRBJ1-6; D uncertain. V lost 4 bases and J 0 bases, leaving 7 bases between the germline ends. This CDR3 has 15 residues. CDR1 LGHDT and CDR2 YNNKEL come from the germline V gene (reference sequence).

This chain connects TRBV9 to TRBJ1-3, with 7 bases matching TRBD1. This CDR3 is built from 14 residues. CDR1 and CDR2 from the germline V gene are SGDLS and YYNGEE. J gave up 3 bases and V 2 bases, and 2 bases lay outside the gene matches. Here the CDR3 DNA reads TGTGCCAGCAGCGTGACAGGGCTTGGAAACACCATATATTTT. Translation: CASSVTGLGNTIYF.

CDR3 DNA: TGTGCCAGCAGTTTGACAGGGAACACTGAAGCTTTCTTT. It translates to CASSLTGNTEAFF. V gene TRBV2 combines with J gene TRBJ1-1; tentatively, D is TRBD1 (6 bases). The CDR3 is 13 residues long. CDR1 and CDR2 from the germline V gene are SNHLY and FYNNEI. The ends were cut back, 5 bases at V and 1 base at J, with 8 bases in the middle.

The V gene is TRBV14, the J gene TRBJ1-1, with D possibly TRBD1 on 5 matching bases. The CDR3 consists of 15 residues. Germline loops: CDR1 SGHDN, CDR2 FVKESK. Trimming left V 4 bases short and J 5 bases short, with 17 bases between. The CDR3: CASSPLGGGGTEAFF. The CDR3 bases are TGTGCCAGCAGCCCTCTGGGGGGTGGAGGTACTGAAGCTTTCTTT.

V usage is TRBV5-4 and J usage is TRBJ1-2, with 7 bases matching TRBD1. J gave up 6 bases and V 4 bases, and 9 bases lay outside the gene matches. The CDR3 extends over 14 amino acids. CDR1 and CDR2 from the germline V gene are SGHNT and YYREEE (reference sequence). The CDR3 DNA reads TGTGCCAGCAGCATGCGACAGGGAATGGATGGCTACACCTTC. Amino acids: CASSMRQGMDGYTF.

The rearrangement joins TRBV7-3 to TRBJ2-3; 10 bases fit TRBD2. CDR1 SGHTA and CDR2 FQGTGA come from the germline V gene. Germline trimming cut 3 bases from V and 0 bases from J; bases unmatched to any gene: 6. The CDR3 length is 17 residues. CDR3 residues: CASSFQAGGTSTDTQYF. CDR3 coding DNA: TGTGCCAGCAGCTTCCAAGCGGGGGGGACTAGCACAGATACGCAGTATTTT.

The rearrangement joins TRBV9 to TRBJ2-5; no firm D call. Germline CDR1 reads SGDLS; CDR2 reads YYNGEE. The ends were cut back, 0 bases at V and 0 bases at J, with 9 bases in the middle. The CDR3 extends over 15 amino acids. CDR3 sequence reads: CASSVALDHQETQYF. The CDR3 bases are TGTGCCAGCAGCGTAGCGCTAGATCACCAAGAGACCCAGTACTTC.

This chain connects TRBV3-1 (or the pseudogene TRBV3-2) to TRBJ1-4; 7 bases fit TRBD1. V shed 5 bases, J shed 4 bases, and the junction held 7 bases outside the gene matches. The germline V gene encodes CDR1 LGHDT and CDR2 YNNKEL (reference sequence). This CDR3 has 15 residues. CDR3 bases: TGTGCCAGCAGCTTCCACAGGGGCGATAATGAAAAACTGTTTTTT. Protein sequence: CASSFHRGDNEKLFF.

The genes are TRBV5-1 and TRBJ2-3; 12 bases align to TRBD2. Germline V CDR1 and CDR2: SGHRS, YFSETQ. The length of the CDR3 is 16 residues. J gave up 4 bases and V 3 bases, and 6 bases lay outside the gene matches. CDR3 DNA sequence: TGCGCCAGCAGCTCTCTAGCGGGGGGGCTCGCAGATACGCAGTATTTT. It is translated as CASSSLAGGLADTQYF.

The chain is built from TRBV15 and TRBJ1-5; 9 bases are a match to TRBD1. From germline, CDR1 is LNHNV and CDR2 YYDKDF (reference sequence). V gave up 1 base and J gave up 4 bases; unmatched junction bases: 11. CDR3 length equals 18 residues. The DNA of the CDR3 is TGTGCCACCAGCAGAGGGACCTCGACAGGGGGGTGGAATCAGCCCCAGCATTTT. Amino acids: CATSRGTSTGGWNQPQHF.

This chain uses TRBV9 with TRBJ2-3; 7 nucleotides match TRBD2. Unmatched junction bases numbered 3, after V lost 0 bases and J lost 5 bases. This CDR3 has 14 residues. From germline, CDR1 is SGDLS and CDR2 YYNGEE. This CDR3 reads CASSVGGGKDTQYF. Here the CDR3 DNA reads TGTGCCAGCAGCGTAGGCGGGGGTAAAGATACGCAGTATTTT.

This clone was seen a single time. The rearrangement joins TRBV7-9 to TRBJ1-3; D may be TRBD1 (6 bases). Germline V gene data show CDR1 as SEHNR and CDR2 as FQNEAQ (reference sequence). V was cut by 5 bases and J by 1 base, with 12 bases left in between. The CDR3 runs 15 residues. The CDR3 sequence is CASSPGVASGNTIYF. Here the CDR3 DNA reads TGTGCCAGCAGCCCAGGGGTGGCTTCTGGAAACACCATATATTTT.

This chain links TRBV19 with TRBJ2-1; TRBD2 aligns across 8 bases. The CDR3 is 15 residues long. Germline CDR1 is LNHDA and CDR2 is SQIVND (reference sequence). Germline trimming cut 6 bases from V and 3 bases from J; bases unmatched to any gene: 7. Written as DNA, the CDR3 is TGTGCCAGTAGCCGACTAGCGCTGGACTACAATGAGCAGTTCTTC. It specifies CASSRLALDYNEQFF.

This chain uses TRBV5-8 with TRBJ2-1; TRBD1 aligns across 7 bases. The CDR3 totals 15 residues. V lost 4 bases and J lost 3; bases outside the gene matches: 7. The V gene's germline CDR1 is SGHTS and CDR2 YDEGEE. CDR3 region: CASSHGTARYNEQFF. Here the CDR3 DNA reads TGTGCCAGCAGCCATGGGACAGCTCGCTACAATGAGCAGTTCTTC.

V gene TRBV18 combines with J gene TRBJ1-5; D ambiguous. Trimming removed 2 bases at V and 3 bases at J, with 14 bases between. The CDR3 consists of 16 residues. Germline CDR1 and CDR2: KGHSH and LQKENI. CDR3 loop: CASSPSSGLDNQPQHF. The CDR3 DNA is TGTGCCAGCTCACCAAGCAGCGGACTTGACAATCAGCCCCAGCATTTT.

V is TRBV28 and J is TRBJ2-7; D unresolved. Trimming pared 5 bases from V and 6 bases from J, leaving 14 bases between. From germline, CDR1 is MDHEN and CDR2 SYDVKM. The CDR3 has 13 amino acids. The CDR3 region is CASSIHSSSEQYF. DNA for the CDR3: TGTGCCAGCAGTATCCATAGTAGTTCCGAGCAGTACTTC.